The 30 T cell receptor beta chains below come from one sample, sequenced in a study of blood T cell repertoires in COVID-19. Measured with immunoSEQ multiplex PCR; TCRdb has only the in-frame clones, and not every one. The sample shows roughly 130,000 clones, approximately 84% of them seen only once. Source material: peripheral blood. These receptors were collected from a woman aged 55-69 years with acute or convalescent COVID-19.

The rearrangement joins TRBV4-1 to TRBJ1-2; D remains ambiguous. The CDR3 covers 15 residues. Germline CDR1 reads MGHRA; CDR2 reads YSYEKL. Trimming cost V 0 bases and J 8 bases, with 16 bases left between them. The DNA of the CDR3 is TGCGCCAGCAGCCAAGATCAGTCGGGGAGGTCGGGCTACACCTTC. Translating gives CASSQDQSGRSGYTF.

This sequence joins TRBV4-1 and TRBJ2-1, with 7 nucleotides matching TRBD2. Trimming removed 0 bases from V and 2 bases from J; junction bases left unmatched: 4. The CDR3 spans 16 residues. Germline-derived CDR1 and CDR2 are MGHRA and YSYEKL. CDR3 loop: CASSQDVGGTYNEQFF. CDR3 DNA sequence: TGCGCCAGCAGCCAAGATGTCGGGGGGACCTACAATGAGCAGTTCTTC.

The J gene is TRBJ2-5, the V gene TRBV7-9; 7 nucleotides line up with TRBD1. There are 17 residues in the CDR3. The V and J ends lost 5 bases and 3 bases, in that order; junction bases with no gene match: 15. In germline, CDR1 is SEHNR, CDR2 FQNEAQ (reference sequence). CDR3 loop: CASSPETGQHLKETQYF. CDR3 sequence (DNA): TGTGCCAGCAGCCCGGAGACAGGGCAACACTTAAAAGAGACCCAGTACTTC.

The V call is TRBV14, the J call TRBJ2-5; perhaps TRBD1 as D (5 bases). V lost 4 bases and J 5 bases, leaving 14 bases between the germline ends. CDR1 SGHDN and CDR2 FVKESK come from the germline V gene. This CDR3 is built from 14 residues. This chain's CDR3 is CASSPRQGVETQYF. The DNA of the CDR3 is TGTGCCAGCAGCCCGCGCCAGGGCGTGGAGACCCAGTACTTC.

DNA for the CDR3: TGTGCCAGCTTACACCCCTCCCATGGCTACACCTTC. It specifies CASLHPSHGYTF. This chain connects TRBV7-7 to TRBJ1-2; D is ambiguous. V was cut by 8 bases and J by 6 bases, with 13 bases left in between. From germline, CDR1 is SSHAT and CDR2 FNYEAQ (reference sequence). The CDR3 is 12 residues long.

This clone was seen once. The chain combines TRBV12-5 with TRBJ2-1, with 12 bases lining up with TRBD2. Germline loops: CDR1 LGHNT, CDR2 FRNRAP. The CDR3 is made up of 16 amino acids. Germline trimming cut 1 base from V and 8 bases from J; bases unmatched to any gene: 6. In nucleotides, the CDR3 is TGTGCTAGTGGTTTGGGACTAGCGGGGGCCCGGGATGAGCAGTTCTTC. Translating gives CASGLGLAGARDEQFF. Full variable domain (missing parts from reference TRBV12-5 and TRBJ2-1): DARVTQTPRHKVTEMGQEVTMRCQPILGHNTVFWYRQTMMQGLELLAYFRNRAPLDDSGMPKDRFSAEMPDATLATLKIQPSEPRDSAVYFCASGLGLAGARDEQFFGPGTRLTVL.

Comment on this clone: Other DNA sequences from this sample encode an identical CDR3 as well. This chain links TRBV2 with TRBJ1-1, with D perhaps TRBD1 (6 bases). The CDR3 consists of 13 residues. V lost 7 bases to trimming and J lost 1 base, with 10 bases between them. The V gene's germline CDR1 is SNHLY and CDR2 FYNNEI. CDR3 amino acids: CASTLDRNTEAFF. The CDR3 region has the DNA TGTGCCAGCACCCTGGACAGGAACACTGAAGCTTTCTTT.

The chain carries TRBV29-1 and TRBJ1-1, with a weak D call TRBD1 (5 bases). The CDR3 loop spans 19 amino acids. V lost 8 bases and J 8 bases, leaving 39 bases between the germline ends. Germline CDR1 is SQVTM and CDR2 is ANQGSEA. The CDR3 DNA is TGCAGCTCAATTGGGCGAATGGCAGGATCAGCACGGGGGTCCTTAGAAGCTTTCTTT. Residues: CSSIGRMAGSARGSLEAFF.

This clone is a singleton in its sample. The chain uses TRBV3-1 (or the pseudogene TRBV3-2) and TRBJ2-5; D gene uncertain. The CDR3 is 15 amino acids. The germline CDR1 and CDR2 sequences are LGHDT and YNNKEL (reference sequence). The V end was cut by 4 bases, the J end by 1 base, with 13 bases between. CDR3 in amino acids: CASSPPAPGQETQYF. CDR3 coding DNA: TGTGCCAGCAGCCCCCCGGCCCCGGGCCAAGAGACCCAGTACTTC.

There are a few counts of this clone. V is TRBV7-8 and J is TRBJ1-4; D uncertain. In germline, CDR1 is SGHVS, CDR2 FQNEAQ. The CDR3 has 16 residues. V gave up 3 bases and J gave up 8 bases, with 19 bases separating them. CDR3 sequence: CASSFYAGRIGEKLFF. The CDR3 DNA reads TGTGCCAGCAGCTTTTACGCCGGGAGGATTGGGGAAAAACTGTTTTTT.

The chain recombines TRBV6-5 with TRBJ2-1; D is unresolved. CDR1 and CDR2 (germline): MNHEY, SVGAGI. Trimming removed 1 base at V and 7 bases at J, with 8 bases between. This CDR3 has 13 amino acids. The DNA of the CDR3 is TGTGCCAGCAGTTACTTGGGCCAGAATGAGCAGTTCTTC. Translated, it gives CASSYLGQNEQFF.

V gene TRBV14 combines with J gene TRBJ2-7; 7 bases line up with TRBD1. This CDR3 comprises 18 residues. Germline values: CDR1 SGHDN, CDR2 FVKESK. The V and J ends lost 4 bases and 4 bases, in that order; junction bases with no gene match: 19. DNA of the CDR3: TGTGCCAGCAGCCCCCTAAGGGGGTACAGGGGAGAAGGATACGAGCAGTACGTC. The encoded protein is CASSPLRGYRGEGYEQYV.

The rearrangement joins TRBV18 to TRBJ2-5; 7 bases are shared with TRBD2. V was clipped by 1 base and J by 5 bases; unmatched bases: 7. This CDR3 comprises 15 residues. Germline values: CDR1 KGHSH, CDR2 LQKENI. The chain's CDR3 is CASSPLTSAKETQYF. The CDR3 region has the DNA TGTGCCAGCTCACCACTCACTAGCGCCAAGGAGACCCAGTACTTC.

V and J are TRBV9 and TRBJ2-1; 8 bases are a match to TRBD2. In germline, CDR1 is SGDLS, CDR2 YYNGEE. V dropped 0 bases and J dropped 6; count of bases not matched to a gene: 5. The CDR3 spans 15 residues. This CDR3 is CASSVGVAGSNEQFF. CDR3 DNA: TGTGCCAGCAGCGTAGGGGTAGCGGGGAGCAATGAGCAGTTCTTC.

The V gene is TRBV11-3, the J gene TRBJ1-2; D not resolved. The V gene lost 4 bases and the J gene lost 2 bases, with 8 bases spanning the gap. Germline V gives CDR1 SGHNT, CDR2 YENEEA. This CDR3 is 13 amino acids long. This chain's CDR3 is CASSYPGNYGYTF. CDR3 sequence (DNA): TGTGCCAGCAGCTACCCCGGGAACTATGGCTACACCTTC.

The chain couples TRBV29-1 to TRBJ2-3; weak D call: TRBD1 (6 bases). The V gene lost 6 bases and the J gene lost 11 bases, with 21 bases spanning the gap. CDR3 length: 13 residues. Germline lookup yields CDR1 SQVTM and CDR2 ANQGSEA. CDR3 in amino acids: CSVFGGLNLGQYF. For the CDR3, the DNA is TGCAGCGTATTTGGGGGCCTAAATTTGGGGCAGTATTTT.

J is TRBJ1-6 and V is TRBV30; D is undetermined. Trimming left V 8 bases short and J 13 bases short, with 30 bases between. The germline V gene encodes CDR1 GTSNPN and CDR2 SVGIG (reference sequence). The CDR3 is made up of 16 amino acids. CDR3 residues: CARTEGPTGMKRPLHF. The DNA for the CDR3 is TGTGCCCGGACGGAGGGTCCGACGGGAATGAAGAGGCCCCTCCACTTT.

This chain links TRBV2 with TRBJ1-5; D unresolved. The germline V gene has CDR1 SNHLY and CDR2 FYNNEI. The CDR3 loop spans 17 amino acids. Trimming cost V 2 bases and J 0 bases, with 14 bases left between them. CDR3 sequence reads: CASSERRSGYSNQPQHF. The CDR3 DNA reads TGTGCCAGCAGTGAACGAAGGTCCGGGTATAGCAATCAGCCCCAGCATTTT.

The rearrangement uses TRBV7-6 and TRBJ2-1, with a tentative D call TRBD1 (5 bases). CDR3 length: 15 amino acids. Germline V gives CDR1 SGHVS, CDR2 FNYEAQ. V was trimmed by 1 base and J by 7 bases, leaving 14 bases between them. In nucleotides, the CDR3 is TGTGCCAGCAGCTTAGACCTTGGGGCCTGGAATGAGCAGTTCTTC. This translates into CASSLDLGAWNEQFF.

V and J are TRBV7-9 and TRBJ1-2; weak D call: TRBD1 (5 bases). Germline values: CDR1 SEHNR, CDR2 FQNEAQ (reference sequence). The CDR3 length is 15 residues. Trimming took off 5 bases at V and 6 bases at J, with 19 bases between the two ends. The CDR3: CASSPGGALQHGYTF. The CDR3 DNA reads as TGTGCCAGCAGCCCCGGTGGGGCGCTTCAACATGGCTACACCTTC. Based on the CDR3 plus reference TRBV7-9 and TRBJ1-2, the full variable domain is DTGVSQNPRHKITKRGQNVTFRCDPISEHNRLYWYRQTLGQGPEFLTYFQNEAQLEKSRLLSDRFSAERPKGSFSTLEIQRTEQGDSAMYLCASSPGGALQHGYTFGSGTRLTVV.

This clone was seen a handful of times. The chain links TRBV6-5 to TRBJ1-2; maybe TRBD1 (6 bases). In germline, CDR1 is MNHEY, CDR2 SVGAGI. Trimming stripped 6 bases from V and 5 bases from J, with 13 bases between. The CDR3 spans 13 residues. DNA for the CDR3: TGTGCCAGCAGCCTCGCCGGACAGTATGGCTACACCTTC. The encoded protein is CASSLAGQYGYTF.

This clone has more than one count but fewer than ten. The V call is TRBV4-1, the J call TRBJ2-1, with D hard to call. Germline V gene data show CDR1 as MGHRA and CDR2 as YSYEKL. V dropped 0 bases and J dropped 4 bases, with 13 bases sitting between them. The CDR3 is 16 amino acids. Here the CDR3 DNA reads TGCGCCAGCAGCCAAGAGAGGTCGTCAGTATACAATGAGCAGTTCTTC. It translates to CASSQERSSVYNEQFF.

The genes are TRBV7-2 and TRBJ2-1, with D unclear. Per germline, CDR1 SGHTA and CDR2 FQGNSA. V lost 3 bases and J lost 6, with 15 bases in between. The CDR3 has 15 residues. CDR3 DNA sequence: TGTGCCAGCAGCTTCGACACACCGGCCCTCAATGAGCAGTTCTTC. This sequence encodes CASSFDTPALNEQFF.

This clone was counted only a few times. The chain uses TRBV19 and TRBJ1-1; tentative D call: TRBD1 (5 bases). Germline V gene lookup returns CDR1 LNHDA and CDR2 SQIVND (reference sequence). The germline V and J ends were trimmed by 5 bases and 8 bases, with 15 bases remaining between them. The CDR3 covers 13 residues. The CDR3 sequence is CASSQGSFGEAFF. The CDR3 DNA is TGTGCCAGTAGTCAGGGAAGTTTTGGCGAAGCTTTCTTT.

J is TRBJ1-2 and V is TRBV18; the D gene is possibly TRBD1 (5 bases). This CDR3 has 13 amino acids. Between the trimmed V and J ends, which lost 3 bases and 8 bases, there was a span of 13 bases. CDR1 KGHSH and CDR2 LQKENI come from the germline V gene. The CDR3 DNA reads TGTGCCAGCTCACCTCCGGGGGTGGAGGGCTACACCTTC. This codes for CASSPPGVEGYTF.

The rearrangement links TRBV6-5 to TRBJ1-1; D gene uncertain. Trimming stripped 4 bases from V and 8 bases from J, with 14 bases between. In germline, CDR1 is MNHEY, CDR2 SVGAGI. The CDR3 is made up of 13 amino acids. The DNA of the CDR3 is TGTGCCAGCAGTTCCCTTGCGGGTATGGAAGCTTTCTTT. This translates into CASSSLAGMEAFF.

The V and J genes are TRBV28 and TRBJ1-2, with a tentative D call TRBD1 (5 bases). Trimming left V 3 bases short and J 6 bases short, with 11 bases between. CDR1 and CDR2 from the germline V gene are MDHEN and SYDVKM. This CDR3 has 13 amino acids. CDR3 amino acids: CASSFGAQDGYTF. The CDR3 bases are TGTGCCAGCAGTTTTGGGGCCCAGGATGGCTACACCTTC.

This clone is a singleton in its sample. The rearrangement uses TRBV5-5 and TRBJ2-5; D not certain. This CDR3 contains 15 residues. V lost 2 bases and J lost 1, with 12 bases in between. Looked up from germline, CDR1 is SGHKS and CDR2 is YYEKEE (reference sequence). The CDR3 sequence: CASSFQRQSQETQYF. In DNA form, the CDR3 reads TGTGCCAGCAGCTTCCAGAGGCAGAGCCAAGAGACCCAGTACTTC.

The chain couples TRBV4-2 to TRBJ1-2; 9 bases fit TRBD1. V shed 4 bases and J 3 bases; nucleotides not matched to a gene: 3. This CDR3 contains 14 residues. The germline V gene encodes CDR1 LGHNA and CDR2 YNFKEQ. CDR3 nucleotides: TGTGCCAGCAGCCGGGACAGGGTTGACTATGGCTACACCTTC. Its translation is CASSRDRVDYGYTF.

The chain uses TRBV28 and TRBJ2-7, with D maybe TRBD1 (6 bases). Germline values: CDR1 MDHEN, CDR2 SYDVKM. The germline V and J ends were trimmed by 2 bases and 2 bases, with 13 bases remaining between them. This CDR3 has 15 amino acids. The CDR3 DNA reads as TGTGCCAGCAGTTTAAGGGGGTGGCAGGCCTACGAGCAGTACGTC. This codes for CASSLRGWQAYEQYV.